A selection of T cell receptor beta chains follows, all from one sample in a study of T cells in Graves' hyperthyroidism and ophthalmopathy. Each CDR3 protein gets one entry after TCRdb re-called the multiplex PCR reads with MiXCR. This sample has more than 450,000 distinct CDR3 sequences, with 14% found just once. Sequenced input: blood. The receptors derive from a woman aged 35 to 49 with Graves' hyperthyroidism. Both conserved end residues are part of each CDR3. A D gene is named only where the DNA matches it firmly. Where a row states a size, it is once, few, many or the class of an expanded clone; other rows omit it.

v_call: TRBV27; j_call: TRBJ1-6; clone_size: many; d_call: NA; cdr3_nt: TGTGCCAGCCGGGGTAGAGGGTTAGAATTCTACAATTCACCCCTCCACTTT; cdr3_aa: CASRGRGLEFYNSPLHF
v_call: TRBV12-3/TRBV12-4; j_call: TRBJ2-5; clone_size: NA; d_call: NA; cdr3_nt: TGTGCCAGCAGACCACTGGGCGGAATCCAAGAGTCCCAGTACTTC; cdr3_aa: CASRPLGGIQESQYF
v_call: TRBV20-1; j_call: TRBJ2-3; clone_size: many; d_call: TRBD2; cdr3_nt: TGCAGTGCTATTGCGGGAGTGGGCACAGATACGCAGTATTTT; cdr3_aa: CSAIAGVGTDTQYF
v_call: TRBV7-8; j_call: TRBJ2-1; clone_size: many; d_call: TRBD2; cdr3_nt: TGTGCCAGCAGCCCACCGACTAGCTGGGATTACAATGAGCAGTTCTTC; cdr3_aa: CASSPPTSWDYNEQFF
v_call: TRBV30; j_call: TRBJ1-3; clone_size: many; d_call: NA; cdr3_nt: TGTGCCTGGAGAAAAATGGAAAACACCATATATTTT; cdr3_aa: CAWRKMENTIYF
v_call: TRBV3-1; j_call: TRBJ1-2; clone_size: many; d_call: TRBD1; cdr3_nt: TGTGCCAGCAGCCAGGGACAGGGGGCTTATGGCTACACCTTC; cdr3_aa: CASSQGQGAYGYTF
v_call: TRBV6-1; j_call: TRBJ2-7; clone_size: NA; d_call: NA; cdr3_nt: TGTGCCAGCAGGGAAGGGAGCGGAGGAAGGTACGAGCAGTACTTC; cdr3_aa: CASREGSGGRYEQYF
v_call: TRBV2; j_call: TRBJ1-5; clone_size: many; d_call: TRBD1; cdr3_nt: TGTGCCAGCAGTGGGCAGGGGGTGAATCAGCCCCAGCATTTT; cdr3_aa: CASSGQGVNQPQHF
v_call: TRBV27; j_call: TRBJ2-2; clone_size: few; d_call: NA; cdr3_nt: TGTGCCAGCGGGAGTGATGGGACCGGGGAGCTGTTTTTT; cdr3_aa: CASGSDGTGELFF
v_call: TRBV20-1; j_call: TRBJ2-2; clone_size: many; d_call: NA; cdr3_nt: TGCAGTGCCCTTATTGGAAACCGGGGGCTGTTTTTT; cdr3_aa: CSALIGNRGLFF
v_call: TRBV30; j_call: TRBJ2-7; clone_size: many; d_call: TRBD2; cdr3_nt: TGTGCCTGGAATCCGAAGGGACTAGCGGAGCTCTACGAGCAGTACTTC; cdr3_aa: CAWNPKGLAELYEQYF
v_call: TRBV3-1; j_call: TRBJ1-4; clone_size: NA; d_call: TRBD1; cdr3_nt: TGTGCCAGCAGCTACGGACAGGGTGATGAAAAACTGTTTTTT; cdr3_aa: CASSYGQGDEKLFF
v_call: TRBV12-3/TRBV12-4; j_call: TRBJ1-5; clone_size: many; d_call: TRBD1; cdr3_nt: TGTGCCAGCAGAACGACAGGGTCCTACCAGCCCCAGCATTTT; cdr3_aa: CASRTTGSYQPQHF
v_call: TRBV11-2; j_call: TRBJ2-4; clone_size: once; d_call: TRBD2; cdr3_nt: TGTGCCAGCAGCATCGGGGGGTCGGCCAAAAACATTCAGTACTTC; cdr3_aa: CASSIGGSAKNIQYF
v_call: TRBV6-1; j_call: TRBJ2-5; clone_size: many; d_call: NA; cdr3_nt: TGTGCCAGCAGGGGGACATGGGGGAAGGAGGAGACCCAGTACTTC; cdr3_aa: CASRGTWGKEETQYF
v_call: TRBV3-1; j_call: TRBJ1-5; clone_size: many; d_call: NA; cdr3_nt: TGTGCCAGCAGCCAAGAATGGGGGGGTCAGCCCCAGCATTTT; cdr3_aa: CASSQEWGGQPQHF
v_call: TRBV29-1; j_call: TRBJ2-1; clone_size: few; d_call: NA; cdr3_nt: TGCAGCGTTGATGGGGTGTACCACAATGAGCAGTTCTTC; cdr3_aa: CSVDGVYHNEQFF
v_call: TRBV12-3/TRBV12-4; j_call: TRBJ1-6; clone_size: many; d_call: NA; cdr3_nt: TGTGCCAGCAGTTTAAGGGCGGCGGGTTCACCCCTCCACTTT; cdr3_aa: CASSLRAAGSPLHF
v_call: TRBV30; j_call: TRBJ2-7; clone_size: NA; d_call: TRBD2; cdr3_nt: TGTGCCTGGAAGGGATCCGGCGGGAGGTACGAGCAGTACTTC; cdr3_aa: CAWKGSGGRYEQYF
v_call: TRBV12-3/TRBV12-4; j_call: TRBJ1-2; clone_size: many; d_call: TRBD1; cdr3_nt: TGTGCCAGCAGCCTAGGACAGGGAAGGATTGGAAACTATGGCTACACCTTC; cdr3_aa: CASSLGQGRIGNYGYTF
v_call: TRBV19; j_call: TRBJ2-1; clone_size: NA; d_call: TRBD2; cdr3_nt: TGTGCCAGTAGTACTGGCGGGAGGGCCGTGAATGAGCAGTTCTTC; cdr3_aa: CASSTGGRAVNEQFF
v_call: TRBV11-2; j_call: TRBJ2-7; clone_size: many; d_call: NA; cdr3_nt: TGTGCCAGCAGCCCTCTGCCGACAGCGTACGAGCAGTACTTC; cdr3_aa: CASSPLPTAYEQYF
v_call: TRBV6-1; j_call: TRBJ2-5; clone_size: many; d_call: TRBD2; cdr3_nt: TGTGCCAGCAGGGGACTAGCGGGACAAGAGACCCAGTACTTC; cdr3_aa: CASRGLAGQETQYF
v_call: TRBV10-3; j_call: TRBJ2-7; clone_size: few; d_call: TRBD1; cdr3_nt: TGTGCCATCAGCGCAGGGGGCCGGAGCGAGCAGTACTTC; cdr3_aa: CAISAGGRSEQYF
v_call: TRBV11-1; j_call: TRBJ2-7; clone_size: many; d_call: TRBD1; cdr3_nt: TGTGCCAGCAGCCGGATAACAGGGGACTACGAGCAGTACTTC; cdr3_aa: CASSRITGDYEQYF
v_call: TRBV5-1; j_call: TRBJ2-7; clone_size: NA; d_call: TRBD2; cdr3_nt: TGCGCCAGCAGCTTAACCCCGGGAGGCGGCGAGCAGTACTTC; cdr3_aa: CASSLTPGGGEQYF
v_call: TRBV6-1; j_call: TRBJ2-3; clone_size: NA; d_call: TRBD2; cdr3_nt: TGTGCCAGCAGTGACGTGGGCGGGAGCCCCACAGATACGCAGTATTTT; cdr3_aa: CASSDVGGSPTDTQYF
v_call: TRBV7-2; j_call: TRBJ1-2; clone_size: NA; d_call: TRBD1; cdr3_nt: TGTGCCAGCAGCCAAGGACAGGGGGCGGGGGGCTACACCTTC; cdr3_aa: CASSQGQGAGGYTF
v_call: TRBV18; j_call: TRBJ2-2; clone_size: many; d_call: NA; cdr3_nt: TGTGCCAGCTCCCCTAAGACAGGGAACACCGGGGAGCTGTTTTTT; cdr3_aa: CASSPKTGNTGELFF
v_call: TRBV6-1; j_call: TRBJ2-5; clone_size: many; d_call: NA; cdr3_nt: TGTGCCAGCATGGATGGGATCCAAGAGACCCAGTACTTC; cdr3_aa: CASMDGIQETQYF
v_call: TRBV30; j_call: TRBJ2-3; clone_size: many; d_call: TRBD1; cdr3_nt: TGTGCCTGGAGCGGTGGGGTGGGGACAGGACCAGATACGCAGTATTTT; cdr3_aa: CAWSGGVGTGPDTQYF
v_call: TRBV11-2; j_call: TRBJ2-3; clone_size: NA; d_call: TRBD2; cdr3_nt: TGTGCCAGCAGCTCATTCGGACTAGCGGGAGCCACAGATACGCAGTATTTT; cdr3_aa: CASSSFGLAGATDTQYF
v_call: TRBV25-1; j_call: TRBJ2-1; clone_size: NA; d_call: TRBD2; cdr3_nt: TGTGCCAGCAGTGCTAGCGGGAATGAGCAGTTCTTC; cdr3_aa: CASSASGNEQFF
v_call: TRBV4-1; j_call: TRBJ2-1; clone_size: NA; d_call: NA; cdr3_nt: TGCGCCAGCAGCCAGGGGATCGGTGTCTACAATGAGCAGTTCTTC; cdr3_aa: CASSQGIGVYNEQFF
v_call: TRBV3-1; j_call: TRBJ2-5; clone_size: many; d_call: TRBD2; cdr3_nt: TGTGCCAGCAGCCAACGGGAGGATCAAGAGACCCAGTACTTC; cdr3_aa: CASSQREDQETQYF
v_call: TRBV20-1; j_call: TRBJ2-3; clone_size: many; d_call: NA; cdr3_nt: TGCAGTGCTAGACGGGCAGGCGCCCGCACAGATACGCAGTATTTT; cdr3_aa: CSARRAGARTDTQYF
v_call: TRBV29-1; j_call: TRBJ2-1; clone_size: few; d_call: TRBD2; cdr3_nt: TGCAGCGCCGAGGGGCTAGCGGGACGAGTACCCTACAATGAGCAGTTCTTC; cdr3_aa: CSAEGLAGRVPYNEQFF
v_call: TRBV18; j_call: TRBJ2-3; clone_size: many; d_call: TRBD1; cdr3_nt: TGTGCCAGCTCCGGACAGGGCTGGACAGATACGCAGTATTTT; cdr3_aa: CASSGQGWTDTQYF
v_call: TRBV29-1; j_call: TRBJ2-7; clone_size: NA; d_call: NA; cdr3_nt: TGCAGCGTTCAGGGGGGACAGCACTACGAGCAGTACTTC; cdr3_aa: CSVQGGQHYEQYF
v_call: TRBV30; j_call: TRBJ2-2; clone_size: hyperexpanded; d_call: TRBD2; cdr3_nt: TGTGCCTGGGGTACTCCTTTTAGCGGGAGTAAAACCGGGGAGCTGTTTTTT; cdr3_aa: CAWGTPFSGSKTGELFF
v_call: TRBV15; j_call: TRBJ1-6; clone_size: many; d_call: NA; cdr3_nt: TGTGCCACCAGAAAGGGAGAAGGTGACTCACCCCTCCACTTT; cdr3_aa: CATRKGEGDSPLHF
v_call: TRBV12-3/TRBV12-4; j_call: TRBJ1-5; clone_size: many; d_call: NA; cdr3_nt: TGTGCCAGCACTAAGGGAGCTCGACAAGGCAATCAGCCCCAGCATTTT; cdr3_aa: CASTKGARQGNQPQHF
v_call: TRBV27; j_call: TRBJ2-3; clone_size: many; d_call: TRBD1; cdr3_nt: TGTGCCAGCAGTTTCACAGGGGTTGTCACAGATACGCAGTATTTT; cdr3_aa: CASSFTGVVTDTQYF
v_call: TRBV6-5; j_call: TRBJ2-3; clone_size: NA; d_call: TRBD1; cdr3_nt: TGTGCCAGCAGTTTGCCCCTAGGGGGCCCCACAGATACGCAGTATTTT; cdr3_aa: CASSLPLGGPTDTQYF
v_call: TRBV6-1; j_call: TRBJ1-4; clone_size: few; d_call: TRBD1; cdr3_nt: TGTGCCAGCACTGGGCTCCTTGGACAGGGCGAAGTGGCTAATGAAAAACTGTTTTTT; cdr3_aa: CASTGLLGQGEVANEKLFF
v_call: TRBV11-3; j_call: TRBJ2-3; clone_size: many; d_call: NA; cdr3_nt: TGTGCCAGCAGCTTCATAGGACAGCTGGCAGATACGCAGTATTTT; cdr3_aa: CASSFIGQLADTQYF
v_call: TRBV7-9; j_call: TRBJ2-3; clone_size: NA; d_call: TRBD2; cdr3_nt: TGTGCCAGCAGCTTAAGGCTAGCGGGAGGCACAGATACGCAGTATTTT; cdr3_aa: CASSLRLAGGTDTQYF
v_call: TRBV20-1; j_call: TRBJ2-1; clone_size: few; d_call: TRBD1; cdr3_nt: TGCAGTGCTGAACTACACTCATATAGAGGACAGGGTAGGTCCAATGAGCAGTTCTTC; cdr3_aa: CSAELHSYRGQGRSNEQFF
v_call: TRBV7-9; j_call: TRBJ2-7; clone_size: NA; d_call: TRBD2; cdr3_nt: TGTGCCAGCAGCTTAGAGGGCGGGAGTGTCCTTTACGAGCAGTACTTC; cdr3_aa: CASSLEGGSVLYEQYF
v_call: TRBV20-1; j_call: TRBJ1-5; clone_size: NA; d_call: TRBD1; cdr3_nt: TGCGTCGGACAGGTCGATAGCAATCAGCCCCAGCATTTT; cdr3_aa: CVGQVDSNQPQHF
v_call: TRBV5-1; j_call: TRBJ2-1; clone_size: many; d_call: NA; cdr3_nt: TGCGCCAGCAGCTTTCGGGACAATGAGCAGTTCTTC; cdr3_aa: CASSFRDNEQFF
v_call: TRBV12-3/TRBV12-4; j_call: TRBJ2-7; clone_size: many; d_call: NA; cdr3_nt: TGTGCCAGCAGCGGCACCGGGACGGGCGTCGAGCAGTACTTC; cdr3_aa: CASSGTGTGVEQYF
v_call: TRBV20-1; j_call: TRBJ2-7; clone_size: many; d_call: NA; cdr3_nt: TGCAGTGCTAGAGGGTGGGACACTACCTACGAGCAGTACTTC; cdr3_aa: CSARGWDTTYEQYF
v_call: TRBV27; j_call: TRBJ1-1; clone_size: many; d_call: TRBD1; cdr3_nt: TGTGCCAGCAGAACAGGGGGGATAGATATCATGAACACTGAAGCTTTCTTT; cdr3_aa: CASRTGGIDIMNTEAFF
v_call: TRBV13; j_call: TRBJ2-3; clone_size: many; d_call: TRBD1; cdr3_nt: TGTGCCAGCAGCCCCGGACAGGGCGTGGACACAGATACGCAGTATTTT; cdr3_aa: CASSPGQGVDTDTQYF
v_call: TRBV27; j_call: TRBJ2-1; clone_size: NA; d_call: TRBD2; cdr3_nt: TGTGCCAGCCGGAGGACTAGCGGCTACGAGCAGTTCTTC; cdr3_aa: CASRRTSGYEQFF
v_call: TRBV5-1; j_call: TRBJ2-1; clone_size: many; d_call: NA; cdr3_nt: TGCGCCAGCAGCAGCCCAGGGAATGAGCAGTTCTTC; cdr3_aa: CASSSPGNEQFF
v_call: TRBV11-2; j_call: TRBJ1-6; clone_size: NA; d_call: NA; cdr3_nt: TGTGCCAGCAGCTTAGTCTGGTCACCCCTCCACTTT; cdr3_aa: CASSLVWSPLHF
v_call: TRBV2; j_call: TRBJ2-3; clone_size: many; d_call: TRBD1; cdr3_nt: TGTGCCAGCAGTGAATGGACAGGAGCCACAGATACGCAGTATTTT; cdr3_aa: CASSEWTGATDTQYF
v_call: TRBV5-1; j_call: TRBJ2-5; clone_size: NA; d_call: NA; cdr3_nt: TGCGCCAGCAGCTTGGTCGACACGGGAAAAGAGACCCAGTACTTC; cdr3_aa: CASSLVDTGKETQYF